This record looks at one T cell receptor (beta chain) sequence and its context. This record belongs to a study of blood T cell repertoires in COVID-19. Study overall: Italy, Spain and the United States were the sources of the convalescent and acute COVID-19 samples.

Sequencing used immunoSEQ multiplex PCR; TCRdb keeps in-frame clones, though not all of them. The data show fewer than 300,000 clones, around 89% seen once. Recruitment covered 20 to 25 US areas and drew participants whose ages spanned roughly 18 to 90 years. Self-reported history from a screening survey and questionnaire set each donor's cohort. The CDR3 is made up of 14 amino acids. V was pared by 5 bases and J by 3 bases, with 5 bases of the junction left unmatched. Germline CDR1 and CDR2: SGHNT and YYREEE (reference sequence). The receptor comes from a man in his forties who had recovered from COVID-19. The rearrangement uses TRBV5-4 and TRBJ1-1; 9 bases map to TRBD1. Sequenced material: PBMCs or T cells enriched from blood (not recorded which). Written as DNA, the CDR3 is TGTGCCAGCAGTTACGACAGGGGGGACACTGAAGCTTTCTTT. This sequence encodes CASSYDRGDTEAFF.